This is a list of T cell receptor beta chains from one sample in a study of PD-1 blockade in classical Hodgkin lymphoma. The table came from immunoSEQ multiplex PCR; TCRdb's copy has only in-frame clones and leaves some out. In the table there are 20,000 to 25,000 clones, about 80% of which are singletons. The sequencing here drew on peripheral blood mononuclear cells (PBMCs), taken before the fourth cycle of nivolumab. The receptors derive from a human donor with classical Hodgkin lymphoma. Each CDR3 is given with its conserved first and last residue. D genes are given only for firm matches. Not every row has a clone size; where given, it reads once, few, many or a size class.

clone_size: .; j_call: TRBJ2-4; v_call: TRBV6-5; d_call: .; cdr3_aa: CASSYSATLAKNIQYF; cdr3_nt: TGTGCCAGCAGTTACTCGGCTACTCTAGCCAAAAACATTCAGTACTTC
clone_size: .; j_call: TRBJ2-3; v_call: TRBV10-3; d_call: TRBD1; cdr3_aa: CATSGTGTTDTQYF; cdr3_nt: TGTGCCACCTCCGGGACAGGGACCACAGATACGCAGTATTTT
clone_size: .; j_call: TRBJ2-5; v_call: TRBV18; d_call: TRBD1; cdr3_aa: CASSPLDRQETQYF; cdr3_nt: TGTGCCAGCTCACCATTGGACAGGCAAGAGACCCAGTACTTC
clone_size: .; j_call: TRBJ2-3; v_call: TRBV12-5; d_call: TRBD1; cdr3_aa: CASGLGTGVTWTDTQYF; cdr3_nt: TGTGCTAGTGGTTTGGGGACAGGGGTAACATGGACAGATACGCAGTATTTT
clone_size: .; j_call: TRBJ2-1; v_call: TRBV4-1; d_call: .; cdr3_aa: CASSQDTDSSDSGEQFF; cdr3_nt: TGCGCCAGCAGCCAAGATACGGACAGTTCGGACTCGGGTGAGCAGTTCTTC
clone_size: .; j_call: TRBJ1-1; v_call: TRBV4-1; d_call: TRBD1; cdr3_aa: CASSQTGGGTEAFF; cdr3_nt: TGCGCCAGCAGCCAAACAGGGGGAGGCACTGAAGCTTTCTTT
clone_size: .; j_call: TRBJ1-2; v_call: TRBV7-6; d_call: .; cdr3_aa: CASSLKAGDHGCTF; cdr3_nt: TGTGCCAGCAGCTTAAAAGCAGGGGACCATGGCTGCACCTTC
clone_size: .; j_call: TRBJ1-2; v_call: TRBV4-3; d_call: .; cdr3_aa: CASSQSTGREDGYTF; cdr3_nt: TGCGCCAGCAGCCAGTCTACAGGGAGGGAAGATGGCTACACCTTC
clone_size: .; j_call: TRBJ2-2; v_call: TRBV5-1; d_call: TRBD1; cdr3_aa: CASSFAGQGLTGELFF; cdr3_nt: TGCGCCAGCAGCTTTGCAGGACAGGGGTTAACCGGGGAGCTGTTTTTT
clone_size: .; j_call: TRBJ2-2; v_call: TRBV30; d_call: TRBD2; cdr3_aa: CAWSVGPWEGGTGELFF; cdr3_nt: TGTGCCTGGAGTGTAGGCCCCTGGGAGGGAGGGACCGGGGAGCTGTTTTTT
clone_size: .; j_call: TRBJ1-1; v_call: TRBV6-1; d_call: TRBD1; cdr3_aa: CASSPDRDTEAFF; cdr3_nt: TGTGCCAGCAGCCCCGACAGGGACACTGAAGCTTTCTTT
clone_size: .; j_call: TRBJ1-5; v_call: TRBV28; d_call: .; cdr3_aa: CASRGPEAGQPQHF; cdr3_nt: TGTGCCAGCAGAGGCCCGGAGGCCGGTCAGCCCCAGCATTTT
clone_size: once; j_call: TRBJ2-2; v_call: TRBV6-6; d_call: .; cdr3_aa: CASSYRTLHGELFF; cdr3_nt: TGTGCCAGCAGTTACCGTACTCTCCACGGGGAGCTGTTTTTT
clone_size: few; j_call: TRBJ2-1; v_call: TRBV4-1; d_call: TRBD2; cdr3_aa: CASSQESTGGPFGEQFF; cdr3_nt: TGCGCCAGCAGCCAAGAATCTACGGGAGGGCCATTCGGGGAGCAGTTCTTC
clone_size: few; j_call: TRBJ1-6; v_call: TRBV18; d_call: TRBD1; cdr3_aa: CASRSASTGANSPLHF; cdr3_nt: TGTGCCAGTCGTTCGGCTTCGACAGGGGCGAATTCACCCCTCCACTTT
clone_size: .; j_call: TRBJ2-5; v_call: TRBV6-5; d_call: .; cdr3_aa: CASSWTSQETQYF; cdr3_nt: TGTGCCAGCAGTTGGACAAGCCAAGAGACCCAGTACTTC
clone_size: .; j_call: TRBJ2-7; v_call: TRBV9; d_call: TRBD1; cdr3_aa: CASSAGTGFYEQYF; cdr3_nt: TGTGCCAGCAGCGCCGGGACAGGGTTCTACGAGCAGTACTTC
clone_size: .; j_call: TRBJ2-2; v_call: TRBV6-6; d_call: .; cdr3_aa: CASVGGPGELFF; cdr3_nt: TGTGCCAGCGTCGGGGGGCCAGGGGAGCTGTTTTTT
clone_size: .; j_call: TRBJ2-3; v_call: TRBV5-1; d_call: .; cdr3_aa: CASSLSGEAATDTQYF; cdr3_nt: TGCGCCAGCAGCTTGTCAGGGGAAGCTGCCACAGATACGCAGTATTTT
clone_size: .; j_call: TRBJ1-1; v_call: TRBV2; d_call: .; cdr3_aa: CASSEAGDTEAFF; cdr3_nt: TGTGCCAGCAGTGAAGCAGGGGACACTGAAGCTTTCTTT
clone_size: .; j_call: TRBJ1-2; v_call: TRBV18; d_call: .; cdr3_aa: CASSPLRQGRIYGYTF; cdr3_nt: TGTGCCAGCTCACCTCTCCGCCAGGGAAGGATCTATGGCTACACCTTC
clone_size: .; j_call: TRBJ1-6; v_call: TRBV5-6; d_call: .; cdr3_aa: CASSSVAAYNSPLHF; cdr3_nt: TGTGCTAGCAGCTCGGTTGCAGCCTATAATTCACCCCTCCACTTT
clone_size: .; j_call: TRBJ2-7; v_call: TRBV7-6; d_call: .; cdr3_aa: CASSPRPVSSYEQYF; cdr3_nt: TGTGCCAGCAGCCCTCGACCCGTGAGCTCCTACGAGCAGTACTTC
clone_size: .; j_call: TRBJ2-7; v_call: TRBV5-1; d_call: .; cdr3_aa: CASSFGGQSYEQYF; cdr3_nt: TGCGCCAGCAGCTTCGGGGGACAGAGTTACGAGCAGTACTTC
clone_size: .; j_call: TRBJ2-7; v_call: TRBV13; d_call: .; cdr3_aa: CASSRGEHSYEQYF; cdr3_nt: TGTGCCAGCAGCCGTGGGGAGCACTCCTACGAGCAGTACTTC
clone_size: .; j_call: TRBJ2-7; v_call: TRBV6-5; d_call: .; cdr3_aa: CASSYSGGEFYEQYF; cdr3_nt: TGTGCCAGCAGTTACTCAGGGGGTGAGTTCTACGAGCAGTACTTC
clone_size: .; j_call: TRBJ2-5; v_call: TRBV28; d_call: .; cdr3_aa: CASSPQLVIQETQYF; cdr3_nt: TGTGCCAGCAGTCCCCAACTAGTTATTCAAGAGACCCAGTACTTC
clone_size: .; j_call: TRBJ2-7; v_call: TRBV18; d_call: .; cdr3_aa: CASSPGGSSYEQYF; cdr3_nt: TGTGCCAGCTCACCTGGCGGAAGCTCCTACGAGCAGTACTTC
clone_size: .; j_call: TRBJ1-3; v_call: TRBV6-5; d_call: .; cdr3_aa: CASSMWTAGNTIYF; cdr3_nt: TGTGCCAGCAGTATGTGGACTGCTGGAAACACCATATATTTT
clone_size: .; j_call: TRBJ1-6; v_call: TRBV10-3; d_call: .; cdr3_aa: CAIAGGERSPLHF; cdr3_nt: TGTGCCATCGCTGGAGGGGAGCGATCACCCCTCCACTTT
clone_size: .; j_call: TRBJ1-1; v_call: TRBV6-1; d_call: .; cdr3_aa: CASMIMNTEAFF; cdr3_nt: TGTGCCAGCATGATTATGAACACTGAAGCTTTCTTT
clone_size: .; j_call: TRBJ1-2; v_call: TRBV27; d_call: .; cdr3_aa: CASMFRGGGYTF; cdr3_nt: TGTGCCAGCATGTTCAGGGGTGGGGGCTACACCTTC
clone_size: .; j_call: TRBJ1-5; v_call: TRBV7-2; d_call: .; cdr3_aa: CASNSPGTFDDQPQHF; cdr3_nt: TGTGCCAGCAACAGTCCCGGGACTTTCGACGATCAGCCCCAGCATTTT
clone_size: .; j_call: TRBJ2-1; v_call: TRBV29-1; d_call: .; cdr3_aa: CSVEEVYYEQFF; cdr3_nt: TGCAGCGTTGAAGAGGTATACTATGAGCAGTTCTTC
clone_size: .; j_call: TRBJ1-2; v_call: TRBV4-3; d_call: .; cdr3_aa: CASSQDRGWDNYGYTF; cdr3_nt: TGCGCCAGCAGCCAAGATAGGGGCTGGGATAACTATGGCTACACCTTC
clone_size: once; j_call: TRBJ1-2; v_call: TRBV7-3; d_call: .; cdr3_aa: CASSLGVGAHYGYTF; cdr3_nt: TGTGCCAGCAGCTTAGGAGTGGGGGCTCACTATGGCTACACCTTC
clone_size: .; j_call: TRBJ2-2; v_call: TRBV11-3; d_call: TRBD1; cdr3_aa: CASSRQGPNTGELFF; cdr3_nt: TGTGCCAGCAGCCGACAGGGCCCAAACACCGGGGAGCTGTTTTTT
clone_size: .; j_call: TRBJ1-1; v_call: TRBV27; d_call: .; cdr3_aa: CASSLQGNTEAFF; cdr3_nt: TGTGCCAGCAGTCTACAGGGGAACACTGAAGCTTTCTTT
clone_size: few; j_call: TRBJ1-6; v_call: TRBV5-5; d_call: TRBD1; cdr3_aa: CASRFGQAHNSPLHF; cdr3_nt: TGTGCCAGCAGATTTGGACAGGCTCATAATTCACCCCTCCACTTT
clone_size: once; j_call: TRBJ2-3; v_call: TRBV27; d_call: TRBD2; cdr3_aa: CASTKLAGGVTDTQYF; cdr3_nt: TGTGCCAGCACCAAGCTAGCGGGAGGGGTAACAGATACGCAGTATTTT
clone_size: once; j_call: TRBJ2-7; v_call: TRBV5-1; d_call: .; cdr3_aa: CASSLDSRHYEQYF; cdr3_nt: TGCGCCAGCAGCTTGGACAGTCGGCACTACGAGCAGTACTTC
clone_size: .; j_call: TRBJ1-2; v_call: TRBV2; d_call: TRBD1; cdr3_aa: CASSRQGPPYGYTF; cdr3_nt: TGTGCCAGCAGTAGACAGGGCCCTCCCTATGGCTACACCTTC
clone_size: .; j_call: TRBJ2-4; v_call: TRBV15; d_call: TRBD1; cdr3_aa: CATSSRQGVVKNIQYF; cdr3_nt: TGTGCCACCAGCAGTCGACAGGGGGTGGTCAAAAACATTCAGTACTTC
clone_size: .; j_call: TRBJ2-1; v_call: TRBV5-4; d_call: .; cdr3_aa: CASSLDSLLSYNEQFF; cdr3_nt: TGTGCCAGCAGCCTCGACAGCTTACTCTCCTACAATGAGCAGTTCTTC
clone_size: .; j_call: TRBJ2-5; v_call: TRBV7-8; d_call: TRBD2; cdr3_aa: CASSPRSGTSQETQYF; cdr3_nt: TGTGCCAGCAGCCCGCGGAGCGGGACTAGCCAAGAGACCCAGTACTTC
clone_size: .; j_call: TRBJ1-6; v_call: TRBV20-1; d_call: TRBD1; cdr3_aa: CSAMGTGPLHF; cdr3_nt: TGCAGTGCTATGGGGACAGGGCCCCTCCACTTT
clone_size: .; j_call: TRBJ1-4; v_call: TRBV30; d_call: .; cdr3_aa: CAWSLGSIGGVNEKLFF; cdr3_nt: TGTGCCTGGAGCCTGGGATCAATAGGGGGGGTTAATGAAAAACTGTTTTTT
clone_size: .; j_call: TRBJ1-1; v_call: TRBV10-3; d_call: .; cdr3_aa: CAISESTGLTNTEAFF; cdr3_nt: TGTGCCATCAGTGAGTCTACAGGGCTGACGAACACTGAAGCTTTCTTT
clone_size: .; j_call: TRBJ1-1; v_call: TRBV7-6; d_call: .; cdr3_aa: CASSAGGNTEAFF; cdr3_nt: TGTGCCAGCAGCGCCGGGGGCAACACTGAAGCTTTCTTT
clone_size: .; j_call: TRBJ1-2; v_call: TRBV5-6; d_call: TRBD1; cdr3_aa: CASSWGQGVSGYTF; cdr3_nt: TGTGCCAGCAGCTGGGGACAGGGGGTATCTGGCTACACCTTC
clone_size: once; j_call: TRBJ2-5; v_call: TRBV6-5; d_call: TRBD1; cdr3_aa: CASSGQGSLETQYF; cdr3_nt: TGTGCCAGCAGTGGACAGGGTAGTCTAGAGACCCAGTACTTC
clone_size: .; j_call: TRBJ2-7; v_call: TRBV18; d_call: .; cdr3_aa: CASSQERDEQYF; cdr3_nt: TGTGCCAGCTCACAGGAACGGGACGAGCAGTACTTC